The sequence of this T cell receptor (beta chain) was determined in a study of blood T cell repertoires in COVID-19. Sequencing was performed with immunoSEQ multiplex PCR; in TCRdb, only in-frame clones are kept and a portion is missing. The repertoire holds about 160,000 clones, with over 80% as singletons. V shed 8 bases, J shed 5 bases, and the junction held 16 bases outside the gene matches. Germline CDR1 ENHRY, CDR2 SYGVKD. CDR3 size: 16 residues. The gene calls are TRBV10-3 and TRBJ2-3, with 7 bases lining up with TRBD2. The specimen sequenced was peripheral blood. The receptor was derived from a woman older than 75 with active or convalescent COVID-19. The CDR3 is CAIGLWSGAGEDTQYF. In nucleotides, the CDR3 is TGTGCCATCGGTCTATGGAGCGGGGCGGGGGAAGATACGCAGTATTTT.